This T cell receptor beta chain was sequenced for a study of post-analysis software for immune sequencing data. Turning to the study itself: Patients with relapsing-remitting, secondary progressive and progressive-relapsing multiple sclerosis courses were all represented.

The TCR beta cDNA libraries carried unique molecular identifiers. In TCRdb, the PCR reads were re-called with MiXCR into one record per CDR3 protein. Here the sample spans 500,000 to 600,000 distinct CDR3 sequences, 44% being singletons. The CDR3 is made up of 14 amino acids. V lost 1 base and J lost 4, with 10 bases in between. The germline V gene encodes CDR1 SNHLY and CDR2 FYNNEI. Points from the study as a whole: Comparison with controls showed significantly lower normalized Chao1 diversity in multiple sclerosis patients. Several TRBV segments occurring more often in patients than controls included TRBV5-6, TRBV5-1 and TRBV20-1.

Comments on this clonotype: Antigen specificity is unknown.

What was sequenced was blood. The receptor was isolated from a girl aged 10-17 years with multiple sclerosis. V gene TRBV2 combines with J gene TRBJ1-2; D unclear. The CDR3 sequence is CASSEGDSFYGYTF. For the CDR3, the DNA is TGTGCCAGCAGTGAAGGTGATAGTTTCTATGGCTACACCTTC.